This TCR beta chain emerged from a study of blood T cell repertoires in COVID-19 (dated by TCRdb to about 2020). Notes on the research overall: Collaborator samples came from the United States, Italy and Spain and covered acute and convalescent phases of COVID-19. The repertoires were released in a freely available public database meant as a resource for research on the immune response to SARS-CoV-2. Nearly every sample came with metadata listing a de-identified subject ID, COVID-19 status, age in years and sex. Samples came from the ongoing ImmuneRACE study (first 160 participants) plus 1,254 subjects from 6 global collaborators. Subjects who had been exposed to COVID-19, were actively infected with it, or had recovered from it provided the deeply sampled blood TCRbeta repertoires that made up the dataset. The material from the prospective study consisted of cDNA or gDNA derived from T cells, B-cell-depleted T cells, or PBMCs. Where available, HLA class I and class II types were obtained from metadata supplied by the sample provider rather than from assay-based typing.

V has 10 bases trimmed and J has 5 bases trimmed; junction bases matching no gene number 9. The CDR3 holds 13 amino acids from the cysteine to the phenylalanine. Only the CDR3 portion is preserved as DNA: 39 bases, with reading frame beginning at the first base. CDR1 and CDR2 were assigned from the germline V gene (reference sequence) as LNHDA and SQIVND. Notes on this clone: Its antigen is still unknown. The record has no base qualities; no much larger clone is one base away.

TCRbeta CDR3 regions were amplified from genomic DNA using the immunoSEQ Assay, a bias-controlled multiplex PCR. On the study's bioinformatics: Within the assay, amplification of reference gene primers was used to estimate how many nucleated cells each sample contained. To quantify the absolute abundance of each unique TCRbeta CDR3 rearrangement, sequence reads were collapsed and filtered. For each sample, productive Simpson clonality was calculated by taking the square root of Simpson's diversity index across productive rearrangements. What TCRdb holds here is the immuneACCESS table cut down to in-frame rearrangements. Part of the clones is not present; checked against another copy, under half of the missing clones reflect an unresolved V gene, and the others are unexplained. The D gene and trimming were derived from the DNA, and the V and J assignments and clone size from that table. Counted in this sample were 200,000 to 300,000 clones; 86% of them appeared once. About 9.2% of the sample is in the top ten clones.

Another Seattle source contributed samples from volunteer blood donors who had recovered from COVID-19. Whole blood was collected in K2EDTA tubes by collaborating institutions according to the institutions' own protocols. For TCRbeta analysis, collaborator samples were shipped as frozen whole blood, as isolated PBMCs, or as DNA extracted from either sample type. General conclusions and limits of the study: The amount of clinical and demographic metadata varied by source and participant and was provided uncurated.

What was sequenced was peripheral blood. This receptor was taken from a man between 40 and 49 years old who had recovered from COVID-19. The sequence links TRBV19 to TRBJ2-5; 8 bases in the middle match TRBD1. DNA sequence: TGTGCCACCTCAGGGGGCGAGTGGGAGACCCAGTACTTC. Its amino acids are CATSGGEWETQYF.